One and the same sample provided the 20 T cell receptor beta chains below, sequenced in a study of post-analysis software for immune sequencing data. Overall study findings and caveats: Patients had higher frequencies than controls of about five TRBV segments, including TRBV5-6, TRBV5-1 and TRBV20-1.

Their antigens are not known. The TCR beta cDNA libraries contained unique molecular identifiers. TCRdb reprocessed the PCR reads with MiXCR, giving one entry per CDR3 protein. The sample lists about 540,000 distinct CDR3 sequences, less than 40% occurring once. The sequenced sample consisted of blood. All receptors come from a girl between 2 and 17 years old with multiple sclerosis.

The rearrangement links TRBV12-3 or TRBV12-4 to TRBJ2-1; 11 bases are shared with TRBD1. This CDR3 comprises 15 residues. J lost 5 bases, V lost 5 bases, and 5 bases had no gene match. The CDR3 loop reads CASSPTDRGHNEQFF. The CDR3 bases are TGTGCCAGCAGTCCCACGGACAGGGGGCACAATGAGCAGTTCTTC.

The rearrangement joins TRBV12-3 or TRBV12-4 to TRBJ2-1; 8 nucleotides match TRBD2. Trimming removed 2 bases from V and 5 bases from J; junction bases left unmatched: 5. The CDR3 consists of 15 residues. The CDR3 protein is CASSLLLAADNEQFF. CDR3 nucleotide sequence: TGTGCCAGCAGTTTATTACTAGCGGCCGACAATGAGCAGTTCTTC.

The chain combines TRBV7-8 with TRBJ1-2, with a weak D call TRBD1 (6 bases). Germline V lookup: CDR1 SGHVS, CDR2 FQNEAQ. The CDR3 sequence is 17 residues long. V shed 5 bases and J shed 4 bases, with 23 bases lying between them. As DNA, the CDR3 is TGTGCCAGCAGCCCTCGACAGGTTCTGAGCTTTTCCTATGGCTACACCTTC. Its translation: CASSPRQVLSFSYGYTF.

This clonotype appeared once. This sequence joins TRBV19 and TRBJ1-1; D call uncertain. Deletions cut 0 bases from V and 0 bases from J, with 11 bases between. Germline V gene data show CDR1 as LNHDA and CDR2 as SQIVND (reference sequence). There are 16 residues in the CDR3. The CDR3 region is CASSIEETTLNTEAFF. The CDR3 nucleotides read TGTGCCAGTAGTATAGAGGAGACAACCTTGAACACTGAAGCTTTCTTT.

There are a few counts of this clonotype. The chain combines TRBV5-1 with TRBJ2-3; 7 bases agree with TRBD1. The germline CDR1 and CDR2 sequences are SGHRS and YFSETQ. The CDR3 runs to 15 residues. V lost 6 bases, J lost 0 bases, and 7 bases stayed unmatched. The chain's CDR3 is CASTKSGQSTDTQYF. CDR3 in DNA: TGCGCCAGCACCAAGTCGGGACAGAGCACAGATACGCAGTATTTT.

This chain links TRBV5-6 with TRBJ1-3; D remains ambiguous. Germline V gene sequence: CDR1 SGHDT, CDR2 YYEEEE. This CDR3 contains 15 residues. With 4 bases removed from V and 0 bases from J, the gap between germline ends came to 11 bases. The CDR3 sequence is CASSAGVTSGNTIYF. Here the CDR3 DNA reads TGTGCCAGCAGCGCCGGGGTCACCTCTGGAAACACCATATATTTT. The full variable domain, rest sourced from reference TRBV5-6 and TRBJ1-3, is DAGVTQSPTHLIKTRGQQVTLRCSPKSGHDTVSWYQQALGQGPQFIFQYYEEEERQRGNFPDRFSGHQFPNYSSELNVNALLLGDSALYLCASSAGVTSGNTIYFGEGSWLTVV.

DNA of the CDR3: TGCAGTGCTAGAGCCCCCACCGTCGGTCAGCCCCAGCATTTT. Protein product: CSARAPTVGQPQHF. The rearrangement uses TRBV20-1 and TRBJ1-5; no definite D call. V was clipped by 1 base and J by 6 bases, with 13 bases between them. Germline lookup yields CDR1 DFQATT and CDR2 SNEGSKA (reference sequence). This CDR3 has 14 amino acids.

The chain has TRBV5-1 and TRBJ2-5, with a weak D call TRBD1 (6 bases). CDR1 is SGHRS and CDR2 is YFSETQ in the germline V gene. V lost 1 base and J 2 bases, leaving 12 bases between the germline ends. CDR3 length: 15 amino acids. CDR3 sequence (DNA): TGCGCCAGCAGCTTGACAGGGTCGGGACAAGAGACCCAGTACTTC. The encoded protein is CASSLTGSGQETQYF.

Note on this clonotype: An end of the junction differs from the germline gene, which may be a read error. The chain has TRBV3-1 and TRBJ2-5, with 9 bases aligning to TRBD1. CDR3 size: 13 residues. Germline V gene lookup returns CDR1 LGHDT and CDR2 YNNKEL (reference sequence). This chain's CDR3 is CTSERDREETQYF. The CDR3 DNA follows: TGTACCAGTGAACGGGACAGGGAAGAGACCCAGTACTTC.

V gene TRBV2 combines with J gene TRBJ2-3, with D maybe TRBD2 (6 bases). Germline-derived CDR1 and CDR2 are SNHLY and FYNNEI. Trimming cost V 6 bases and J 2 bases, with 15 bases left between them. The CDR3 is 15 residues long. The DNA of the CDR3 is TGTGCCAGCAGCGAGGGACTGGGCCCCACAGATACGCAGTATTTT. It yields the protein CASSEGLGPTDTQYF.

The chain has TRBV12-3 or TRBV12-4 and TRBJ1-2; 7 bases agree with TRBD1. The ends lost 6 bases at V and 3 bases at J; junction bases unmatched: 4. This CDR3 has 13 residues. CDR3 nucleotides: TGTGCCAGCAGCACGGGACAGTACTATGGCTACACCTTC. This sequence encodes CASSTGQYYGYTF.

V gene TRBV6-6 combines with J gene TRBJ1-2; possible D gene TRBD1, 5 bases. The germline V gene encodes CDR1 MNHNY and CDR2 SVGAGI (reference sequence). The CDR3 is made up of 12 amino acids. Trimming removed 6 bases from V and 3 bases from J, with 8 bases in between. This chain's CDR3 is CASREGDYGYTF. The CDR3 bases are TGTGCCAGCAGGGAAGGGGACTATGGCTACACCTTC.

This chain's CDR3 is CASSPRRDSPYEQYF. CDR3 nucleotides: TGTGCCAGCTCACCAAGGCGAGACAGCCCCTACGAGCAGTACTTC. This rearrangement joins TRBV18 to TRBJ2-7, with D maybe TRBD1 (5 bases). Germline V CDR1 and CDR2: KGHSH, LQKENI. V was pared by 2 bases and J by 2 bases, with 13 bases between. The CDR3 covers 15 residues.

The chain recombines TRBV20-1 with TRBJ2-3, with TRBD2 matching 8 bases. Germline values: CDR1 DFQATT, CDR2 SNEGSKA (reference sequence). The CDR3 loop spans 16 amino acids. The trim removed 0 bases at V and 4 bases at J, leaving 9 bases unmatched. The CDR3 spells CSARDYRTSGSDTQYF. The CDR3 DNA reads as TGCAGTGCTAGAGATTATCGAACTAGCGGATCAGATACGCAGTATTTT.

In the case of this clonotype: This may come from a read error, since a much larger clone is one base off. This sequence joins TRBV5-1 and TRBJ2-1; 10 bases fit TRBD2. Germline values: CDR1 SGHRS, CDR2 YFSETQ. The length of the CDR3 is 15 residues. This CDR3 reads CANSWVLAGNNEQFF. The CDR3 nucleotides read TGCGCCAACAGCTGGGTACTAGCGGGAAACAATGAGCAGTTCTTC.

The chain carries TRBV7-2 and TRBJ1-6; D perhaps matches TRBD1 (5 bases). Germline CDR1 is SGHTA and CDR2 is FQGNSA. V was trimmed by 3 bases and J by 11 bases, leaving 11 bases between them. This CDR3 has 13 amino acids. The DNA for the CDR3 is TGTGCCAGCAGCTTCTCAGGGTTTACACCCCTCCACTTT. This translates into CASSFSGFTPLHF.

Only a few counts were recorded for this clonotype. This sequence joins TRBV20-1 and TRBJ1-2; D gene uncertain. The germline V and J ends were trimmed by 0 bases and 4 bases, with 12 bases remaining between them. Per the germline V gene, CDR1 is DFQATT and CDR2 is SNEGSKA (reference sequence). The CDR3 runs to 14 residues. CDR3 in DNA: TGCAGTGCTAGAGATGGTTGGCGAGTCTATGGCTACACCTTC. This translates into CSARDGWRVYGYTF.

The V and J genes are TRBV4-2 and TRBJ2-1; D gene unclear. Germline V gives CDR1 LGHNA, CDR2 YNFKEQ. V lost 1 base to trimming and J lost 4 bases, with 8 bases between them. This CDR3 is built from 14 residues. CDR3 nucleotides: TGTGCCAGCAGCCAAGCGGGTGAATACAATGAGCAGTTCTTC. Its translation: CASSQAGEYNEQFF.

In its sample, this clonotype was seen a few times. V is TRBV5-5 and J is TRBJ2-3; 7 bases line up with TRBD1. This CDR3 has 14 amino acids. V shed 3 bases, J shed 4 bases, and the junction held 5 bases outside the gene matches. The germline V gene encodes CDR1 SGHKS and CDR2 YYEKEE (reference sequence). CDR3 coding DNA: TGTGCCAGCAGCTCCCTGGACAGGTCAGATACGCAGTATTTT. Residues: CASSSLDRSDTQYF.

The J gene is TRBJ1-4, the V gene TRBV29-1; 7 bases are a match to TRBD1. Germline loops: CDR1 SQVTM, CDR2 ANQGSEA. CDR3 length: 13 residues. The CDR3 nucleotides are TGCAGTATACGACAGGGAATTAATGAAAAACTGTTTTTT. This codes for CSIRQGINEKLFF.